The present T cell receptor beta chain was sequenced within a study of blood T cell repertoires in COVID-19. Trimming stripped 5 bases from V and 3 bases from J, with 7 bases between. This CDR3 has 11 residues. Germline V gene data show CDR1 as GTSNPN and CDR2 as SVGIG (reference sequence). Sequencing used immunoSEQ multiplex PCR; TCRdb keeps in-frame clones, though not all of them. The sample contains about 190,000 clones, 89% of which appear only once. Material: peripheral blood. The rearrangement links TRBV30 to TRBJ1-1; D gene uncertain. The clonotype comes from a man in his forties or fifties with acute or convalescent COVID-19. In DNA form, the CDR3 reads TGTGCCTGGGGACGGGACACTGAAGCTTTCTTT. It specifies CAWGRDTEAFF. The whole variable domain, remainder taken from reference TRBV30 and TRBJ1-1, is SQTIHQWPATLVQPVGSPLSLECTVEGTSNPNLYWYRQAAGRGLQLLFYSVGIGQISSEVPQNLSASRPQDRQFILSSKKLLLSDSGFYLCAWGRDTEAFFGQGTRLTVV.